The clone carrying this TCR beta chain was counted only a few times. Its antigen is currently unknown. A single record per CDR3 protein comes from TCRdb applying MiXCR to the 5' RACE reads. The sample carries fewer than 250,000 distinct CDR3 sequences, around a tenth recorded once. The data stem from a study of identical twins. General study results and limits: Beta out-of-frame twin sharing showed a weaker excess. Alpha sequences out of frame and shared by twins had excess low generation probability. Invariant cells of the MAIT and iNKT types might have partly distorted the zero-insertion analyses.

J was trimmed by 1 base and V by 4 bases; bases with no gene match: 8. Germline V lookup: CDR1 LGHDT, CDR2 YNNKEL (reference sequence). The CDR3 loop spans 16 amino acids. Sample: memory (CD45RO+) T cells sorted from blood. The V gene is TRBV3-1, the J gene TRBJ2-3; 7 bases are shared with TRBD2. The receptor was derived from a woman between 18 and 29 years old in good health. This CDR3 is CASSPWEGRGTDTQYF. CDR3 in DNA: TGTGCCAGCAGCCCATGGGAGGGCCGAGGCACAGATACGCAGTATTTT.